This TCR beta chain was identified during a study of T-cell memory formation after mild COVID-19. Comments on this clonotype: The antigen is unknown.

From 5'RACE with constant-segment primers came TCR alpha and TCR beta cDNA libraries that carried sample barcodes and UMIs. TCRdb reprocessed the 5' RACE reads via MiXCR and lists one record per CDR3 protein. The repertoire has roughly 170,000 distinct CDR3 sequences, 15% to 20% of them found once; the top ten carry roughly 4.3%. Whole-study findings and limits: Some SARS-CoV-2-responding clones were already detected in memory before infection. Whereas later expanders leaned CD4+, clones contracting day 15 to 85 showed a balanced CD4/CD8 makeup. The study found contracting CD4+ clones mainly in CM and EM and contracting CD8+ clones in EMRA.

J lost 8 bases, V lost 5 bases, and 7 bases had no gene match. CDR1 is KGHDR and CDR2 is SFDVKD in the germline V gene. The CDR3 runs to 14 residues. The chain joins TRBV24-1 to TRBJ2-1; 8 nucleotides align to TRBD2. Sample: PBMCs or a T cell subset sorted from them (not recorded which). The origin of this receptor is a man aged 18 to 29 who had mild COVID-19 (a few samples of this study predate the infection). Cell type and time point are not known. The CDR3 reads CATSAAGGPDEQFF. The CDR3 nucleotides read TGTGCCACCAGTGCCGCGGGGGGTCCAGATGAGCAGTTCTTC.